The 23 T cell receptor beta chains given below trace back to one sample, sequenced in a study of blood T cell repertoires in COVID-19. Produced via immunoSEQ multiplex PCR; TCRdb's table is partial and in-frame only. The sample lists 85,000 to 95,000 clones; roughly 88% were seen once. Sequencing was performed on peripheral blood. All receptors come from a human donor in a cohort sampled during active COVID-19.

The rearrangement uses TRBV10-3 and TRBJ2-1; 9 bases fit TRBD1. The CDR3 is 14 amino acids. Germline V CDR1 and CDR2: ENHRY, SYGVKD. With 4 bases clipped from V and 7 bases from J, the junction kept 5 bases outside the gene matches. This CDR3 is CAISGQGVVNEQFF. Written as DNA, the CDR3 is TGTGCCATCAGTGGACAGGGGGTGGTTAATGAGCAGTTCTTC.

The CDR3 protein is CASRGWGGNQPQHF. The CDR3 DNA sequence: TGTGCCAGCAGAGGGTGGGGGGGCAATCAGCCCCAGCATTTT. The chain carries TRBV28 and TRBJ1-5; D might be TRBD1 (5 bases). Germline CDR1 and CDR2: MDHEN and SYDVKM. The V and J ends lost 6 bases and 2 bases respectively, with 11 bases between them. CDR3 size: 14 residues.

This chain connects TRBV6-5 to TRBJ1-3; D may be TRBD1 (5 bases). The CDR3 has 14 amino acids. The V gene lost 7 bases and the J gene lost 0 bases, with 10 bases spanning the gap. Germline-derived CDR1 and CDR2 are MNHEY and SVGAGI. The chain's CDR3 is CASKPGLSGNTIYF. CDR3 nucleotide sequence: TGTGCCAGCAAGCCAGGGCTCTCTGGAAACACCATATATTTT.

The chain joins TRBV5-1 to TRBJ2-5, with unresolved D. This CDR3 comprises 15 residues. Germline V gene sequence: CDR1 SGHRS, CDR2 YFSETQ. V shed 0 bases and J shed 5 bases, with 14 bases lying between them. The CDR3 protein is CASSLEARGLETQYF. The CDR3 DNA reads TGCGCCAGCAGCTTGGAGGCTAGAGGTTTGGAGACCCAGTACTTC. Using reference TRBV5-1 and TRBJ2-5 for the parts outside the CDR3, the full variable domain is KAGVTQTPRYLIKTRGQQVTLSCSPISGHRSVSWYQQTPGQGLQFLFEYFSETQRNKGNFPGRFSGRQFSNSRSEMNVSTLELGDSALYLCASSLEARGLETQYFGPGTRLLVL.

This clone was picked up a small number of times. The V call is TRBV7-9, the J call TRBJ1-2; TRBD1 matches at 9 bases. This CDR3 is built from 16 residues. From germline, CDR1 is SEHNR and CDR2 FQNEAQ (reference sequence). V shed 5 bases and J 4 bases; nucleotides not matched to a gene: 11. This chain's CDR3 is CASSPDLGQGPYGYTF. The CDR3 DNA follows: TGTGCCAGCAGCCCTGATCTGGGACAGGGCCCCTATGGCTACACCTTC.

V is TRBV28 and J is TRBJ1-6, with D tentatively TRBD1 (6 bases). The CDR3 runs 14 residues. The V gene's germline CDR1 is MDHEN and CDR2 SYDVKM. Between the trimmed V and J ends, which lost 3 bases and 9 bases, there was a span of 12 bases. DNA of the CDR3: TGTGCCAGCAGTTTGAGGGGGTTTGTTTCACCCCTCCACTTT. It codes for CASSLRGFVSPLHF.

The chain uses TRBV9 and TRBJ2-2, with D perhaps matching TRBD1 (5 bases). With 0 bases removed from V and 5 bases from J, the gap between germline ends came to 8 bases. Germline values: CDR1 SGDLS, CDR2 YYNGEE. The CDR3 extends over 14 amino acids. The CDR3 here is CASSVEGLTGELFF. The CDR3 region has the DNA TGTGCCAGCAGCGTAGAGGGGCTAACCGGGGAGCTGTTTTTT.

The chain uses TRBV28 and TRBJ1-1; TRBD1 agrees at 9 bases. The CDR3 runs to 17 residues. CDR1 is MDHEN and CDR2 is SYDVKM in the germline V gene. Trimming removed 4 bases from V and 7 bases from J; junction bases left unmatched: 16. The CDR3 coding sequence is TGTGCCAGCAGTTGGAACAGGGGGCGAAAGGCCCGGCTTGAAGCTTTCTTT. Translated: CASSWNRGRKARLEAFF. Together with reference TRBV28 and TRBJ1-1, the CDR3 gives the full variable domain: DVKVTQSSRYLVKRTGEKVFLECVQDMDHENMFWYRQDPGLGLRLIYFSYDVKMKEKGDIPEGYSVSREKKERFSLILESASTNQTSMYLCASSWNRGRKARLEAFFGQGTRLTVV.

This clone has a count of ten or more. The J gene is TRBJ2-2, the V gene TRBV9; no reliable D call. Germline CDR1 and CDR2: SGDLS and YYNGEE. V was cut by 0 bases and J by 2 bases, with 8 bases left in between. There are 15 residues in the CDR3. The CDR3 DNA is TGTGCCAGCAGCGTAGCTGGCAGAAACACCGGGGAGCTGTTTTTT. This gives the protein CASSVAGRNTGELFF.

The chain couples TRBV3-1 (or the pseudogene TRBV3-2) to TRBJ2-2, with 8 bases matching TRBD1. Trimming removed 3 bases from V and 5 bases from J; junction bases left unmatched: 11. Germline V gives CDR1 LGHDT, CDR2 YNNKEL (reference sequence). The CDR3 has 17 amino acids. The CDR3 DNA reads TGTGCCAGCAGCCACACGGGCCAGGGGGCTTGTACCGGGGAGCTGTTTTTT. Protein sequence: CASSHTGQGACTGELFF.

The rearrangement joins TRBV7-7 to TRBJ1-3, with D hard to call. V lost 5 bases to trimming and J lost 0 bases, with 17 bases between them. Germline values: CDR1 SSHAT, CDR2 FNYEAQ (reference sequence). The CDR3 covers 17 residues. CDR3 sequence (DNA): TGTGCCAGCAGCGATCGTGACCGCGGAGACTCTGGAAACACCATATATTTT. It yields the protein CASSDRDRGDSGNTIYF. The complete variable domain, with remaining parts taken from reference TRBV7-7 and TRBJ1-3, reads GAGVSQSPRYKVTKRGQDVTLRCDPISSHATLYWYQQALGQGPEFLTYFNYEAQPDKSGLPSDRFSAERPEGSISTLTIQRTEQRDSAMYRCASSDRDRGDSGNTIYFGEGSWLTVV.

The CDR3 loop is CASSPAGTYNEQFF. The CDR3 DNA follows: TGTGCCAGCTCACCAGCGGGAACCTACAATGAGCAGTTCTTC. The rearrangement joins TRBV18 to TRBJ2-1, with TRBD2 as a possible D gene (6 bases). The CDR3 totals 14 residues. Trimming removed 2 bases at V and 2 bases at J, with 7 bases between. Germline CDR1 reads KGHSH; CDR2 reads LQKENI.

CDR3 DNA: TGTGCCAGCAGTCCAGCGGGACGGAGCTCCTACGAGCAGTACTTC. It specifies CASSPAGRSSYEQYF. The chain recombines TRBV11-3 with TRBJ2-7; 7 bases fit TRBD2. Germline-derived CDR1 and CDR2 are SGHNT and YENEEA. The CDR3 contains 15 residues. The V segment lost 6 bases and the J segment 0 bases; nucleotides outside the gene matches: 8.

Concerning this clone itself: Other DNA sequences from this sample encode an identical CDR3 as well. The chain uses TRBV28 and TRBJ2-7; D gene unclear. Per the germline V gene, CDR1 is MDHEN and CDR2 is SYDVKM. The CDR3 length is 11 residues. V was cut by 4 bases and J by 3 bases, with 4 bases left in between. DNA for the CDR3: TGTGCCAGCAGTTCCAGCTACGAGCAGTACTTC. Translation gives CASSSSYEQYF.

CDR3 residues: CASSPSGTDTQYF. In DNA, the CDR3 is TGCGCCAGCAGCCCGTCGGGGACAGATACGCAGTATTTT. The chain employs TRBV5-1 and TRBJ2-3; perhaps TRBD2 as D (5 bases). Germline CDR1 SGHRS, CDR2 YFSETQ. This CDR3 comprises 13 residues. V lost 4 bases to trimming and J lost 3 bases, with 9 bases between them.

The chain recombines TRBV28 with TRBJ2-5; D remains unclear. The V gene's germline CDR1 is MDHEN and CDR2 SYDVKM. V was trimmed by 3 bases and J by 3 bases, leaving 11 bases between them. CDR3 length: 14 residues. In DNA form, the CDR3 reads TGTGCCAGCAGTTTCTTGGCGGTAGAAGAGACCCAGTACTTC. Its translation is CASSFLAVEETQYF.

Here the CDR3 DNA reads TGTGCCAGCAGCCAAGAGGCCTTGAGAACCGGGGAGCTGTTTTTT. This translates into CASSQEALRTGELFF. The chain employs TRBV7-2 and TRBJ2-2; D gene unclear. In germline, CDR1 is SGHTA, CDR2 FQGNSA. The CDR3 spans 15 residues. With 5 bases removed from V and 5 bases from J, the gap between germline ends came to 15 bases.

This chain uses TRBV3-1 (or the pseudogene TRBV3-2) with TRBJ2-3; D is perhaps TRBD2 (5 bases). Germline V gives CDR1 LGHDT, CDR2 YNNKEL (reference sequence). The CDR3 extends over 15 amino acids. The V end was cut by 1 base, the J end by 5 bases, with 13 bases between. This CDR3 is CASSQGASSGDTQYF. The CDR3 DNA reads TGTGCCAGCAGCCAAGGGGCTAGCAGCGGAGATACGCAGTATTTT.

The chain uses TRBV4-1 and TRBJ2-2; 10 nucleotides align to TRBD1. Germline CDR1 MGHRA, CDR2 YSYEKL. After removal of 1 base from V and 6 bases from J, the junction contained 5 bases not matched to a gene. The CDR3 runs 16 residues. In DNA, the CDR3 is TGCGCCAGCAGCCAAGCCGGGACAGGGGTTTCCGGGGAGCTGTTTTTT. Translating gives CASSQAGTGVSGELFF.

The chain uses TRBV11-2 and TRBJ1-6, with 12 bases fitting TRBD1. The CDR3 has 17 residues. V gave up 5 bases and J gave up 6 bases; unmatched junction bases: 8. Germline V gene lookup returns CDR1 SGHAT and CDR2 FQNNGV. This chain's CDR3 is CASSTRDRGRPNSPLHF. The CDR3 nucleotides read TGTGCCAGCAGCACCCGGGACAGGGGGCGTCCTAATTCACCCCTCCACTTT.

The sample holds a few counts of this clone. The V gene is TRBV15, the J gene TRBJ2-2, with 7 nucleotides matching TRBD1. Germline loops: CDR1 LNHNV, CDR2 YYDKDF (reference sequence). V trimming: 1 base; J trimming: 7 bases; junction bases outside the gene matches: 3. The CDR3 is made up of 14 amino acids. The CDR3 here is CATSRGGGYGELFF. The CDR3 DNA reads TGTGCCACCAGCAGAGGAGGGGGCTACGGGGAGCTGTTTTTT. Drawing the rest from reference TRBV15 and TRBJ2-2, the complete variable domain is DAMVIQNPRYQVTQFGKPVTLSCSQTLNHNVMYWYQQKSSQAPKLLFHYYDKDFNNEADTPDNFQSRRPNTSFCFLDIRSPGLGDTAMYLCATSRGGGYGELFFGEGSRLTVL.

The CDR3 region has the DNA TGTGCCAGCTCACCTAACCGACAGGGAAACACCGGGGAGCTGTTTTTT. As protein: CASSPNRQGNTGELFF. The chain joins TRBV18 to TRBJ2-2; TRBD1 aligns across 7 bases. The V gene's germline CDR1 is KGHSH and CDR2 LQKENI. CDR3 size: 16 residues. The V gene end was trimmed by 3 bases and the J gene end by 2 bases; junction bases not matched to a gene: 6.

The J gene is TRBJ2-5, the V gene TRBV2; 8 bases align to TRBD1. Germline CDR1 is SNHLY and CDR2 is FYNNEI. The J segment lost 13 bases and the V segment lost 8 bases, leaving 9 bases of the junction unmatched. The CDR3 extends over 11 amino acids. The CDR3 here is CASSYSRGPYF. The CDR3 nucleotides read TGTGCCAGCTCGTATAGCAGGGGGCCGTACTTC.